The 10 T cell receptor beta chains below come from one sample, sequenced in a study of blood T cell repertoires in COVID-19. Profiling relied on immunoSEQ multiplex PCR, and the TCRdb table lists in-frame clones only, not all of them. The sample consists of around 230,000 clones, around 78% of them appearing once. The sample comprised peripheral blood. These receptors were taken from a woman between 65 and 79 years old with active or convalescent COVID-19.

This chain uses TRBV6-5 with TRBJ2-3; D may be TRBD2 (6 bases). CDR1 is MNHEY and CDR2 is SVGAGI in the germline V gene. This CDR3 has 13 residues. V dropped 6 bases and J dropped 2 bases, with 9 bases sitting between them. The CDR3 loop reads CASRGGVTDTQYF. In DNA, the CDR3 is TGTGCCAGCAGGGGAGGAGTCACAGATACGCAGTATTTT.

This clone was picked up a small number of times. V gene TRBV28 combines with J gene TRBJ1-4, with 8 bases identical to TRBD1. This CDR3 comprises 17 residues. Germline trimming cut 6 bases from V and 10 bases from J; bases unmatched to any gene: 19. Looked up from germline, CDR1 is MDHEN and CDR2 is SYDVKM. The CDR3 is CASSSPTKQGGDGKLFF. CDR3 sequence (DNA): TGTGCCAGCAGCTCCCCCACGAAACAGGGGGGTGACGGAAAACTGTTTTTT. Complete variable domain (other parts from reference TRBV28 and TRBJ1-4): DVKVTQSSRYLVKRTGEKVFLECVQDMDHENMFWYRQDPGLGLRLIYFSYDVKMKEKGDIPEGYSVSREKKERFSLILESASTNQTSMYLCASSSPTKQGGDGKLFFGSGTQLSVL.

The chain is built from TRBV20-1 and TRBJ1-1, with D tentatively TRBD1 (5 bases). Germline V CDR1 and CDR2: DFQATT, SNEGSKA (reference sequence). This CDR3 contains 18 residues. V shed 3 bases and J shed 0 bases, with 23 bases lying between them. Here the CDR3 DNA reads TGCAGTGCTAGTAGTCTTGTCGCTCGGGGGACCGTGAACACTGAAGCTTTCTTT. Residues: CSASSLVARGTVNTEAFF.

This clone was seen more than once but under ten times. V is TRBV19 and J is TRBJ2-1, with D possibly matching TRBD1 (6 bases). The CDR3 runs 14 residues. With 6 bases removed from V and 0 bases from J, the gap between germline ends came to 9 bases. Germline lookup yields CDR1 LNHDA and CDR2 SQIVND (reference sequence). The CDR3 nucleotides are TGTGCCAGTAGAGACAGGAGCTCCTACAATGAGCAGTTCTTC. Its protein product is CASRDRSSYNEQFF.

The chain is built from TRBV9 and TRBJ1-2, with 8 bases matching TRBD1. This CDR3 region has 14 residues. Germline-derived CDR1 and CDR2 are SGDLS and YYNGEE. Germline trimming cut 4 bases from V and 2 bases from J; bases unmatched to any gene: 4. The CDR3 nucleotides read TGTGCCAGCAGCTACAGGGGGGCGAACTATGGCTACACCTTC. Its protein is CASSYRGANYGYTF.

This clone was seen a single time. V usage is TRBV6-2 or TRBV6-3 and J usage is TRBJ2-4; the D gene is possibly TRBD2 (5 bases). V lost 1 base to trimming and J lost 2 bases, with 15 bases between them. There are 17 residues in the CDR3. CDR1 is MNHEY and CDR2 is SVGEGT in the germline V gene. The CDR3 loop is CASSYLRGEWSKNIQYF. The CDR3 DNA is TGTGCCAGCAGTTACTTACGGGGAGAATGGTCCAAAAACATTCAGTACTTC.

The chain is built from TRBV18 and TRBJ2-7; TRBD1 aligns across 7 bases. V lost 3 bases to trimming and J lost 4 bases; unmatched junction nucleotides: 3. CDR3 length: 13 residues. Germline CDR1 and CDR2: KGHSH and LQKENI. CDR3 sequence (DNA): TGTGCCAGCTCACCGACAGGGCGGTACGAGCAGTACTTC. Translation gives CASSPTGRYEQYF.

The CDR3 loop is CASSLGAGVQETQYF. In DNA, the CDR3 is TGTGCCAGCAGCTTAGGAGCGGGAGTTCAAGAGACCCAGTACTTC. V usage is TRBV7-6 and J usage is TRBJ2-5; 8 bases are a match to TRBD2. The length of the CDR3 is 15 residues. Germline V gives CDR1 SGHVS, CDR2 FNYEAQ. J gave up 2 bases and V 1 base, and 3 bases lay outside the gene matches.

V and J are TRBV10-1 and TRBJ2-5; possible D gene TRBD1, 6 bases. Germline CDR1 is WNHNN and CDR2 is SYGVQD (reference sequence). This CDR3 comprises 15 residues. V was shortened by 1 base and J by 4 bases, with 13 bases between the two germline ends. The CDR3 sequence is CASSEWGLWGETQYF. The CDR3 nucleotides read TGCGCCAGCAGTGAGTGGGGGCTGTGGGGAGAGACCCAGTACTTC.

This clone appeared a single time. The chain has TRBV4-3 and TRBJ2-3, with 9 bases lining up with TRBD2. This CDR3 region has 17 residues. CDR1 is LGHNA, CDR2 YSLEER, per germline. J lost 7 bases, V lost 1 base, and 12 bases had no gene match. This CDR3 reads CASSQGSGGGVGYTQYF. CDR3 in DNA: TGCGCCAGCAGCCAAGGTTCTGGCGGGGGGGTCGGGTATACGCAGTATTTT.